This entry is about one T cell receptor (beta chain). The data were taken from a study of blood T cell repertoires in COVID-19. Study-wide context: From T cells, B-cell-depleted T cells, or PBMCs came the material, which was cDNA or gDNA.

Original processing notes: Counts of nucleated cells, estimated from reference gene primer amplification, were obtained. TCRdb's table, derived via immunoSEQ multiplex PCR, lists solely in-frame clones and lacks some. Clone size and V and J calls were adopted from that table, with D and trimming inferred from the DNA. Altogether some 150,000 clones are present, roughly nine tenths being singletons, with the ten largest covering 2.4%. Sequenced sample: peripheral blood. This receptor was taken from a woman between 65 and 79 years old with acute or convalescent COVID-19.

CDR3 amino acids: CASSPGRGSLSGYTF. The CDR3 DNA sequence: TGTGCCAGCAGCCCGGGGAGGGGGTCCCTCAGTGGCTACACCTTC. J is TRBJ1-2 and V is TRBV7-8, with a tentative D call TRBD1 (6 bases). The CDR3 spans 15 residues. V was cut by 5 bases and J by 7 bases, with 20 bases left in between. From germline, CDR1 is SGHVS and CDR2 FQNEAQ.